Listed below are T cell receptor beta chains from one sample, sequenced in a study of PD-1 blockade in classical Hodgkin lymphoma. Sequencing used immunoSEQ multiplex PCR; TCRdb keeps in-frame clones, though not all of them. This table has around 23,000 clones, roughly 84% appearing once. The starting material was CD4+ T cells from blood, obtained at baseline. These receptors were obtained from a human donor with classical Hodgkin lymphoma. The CDR3 runs from the conserved cysteine through the conserved F or W. D genes are given only for firm matches. For some rows the clone size is stated as once, few or many, or as a class when expanded; others skip it.

size	V	J	D	CDR3	DNA
.	TRBV2	TRBJ1-4	TRBD1	CAGGGTGNEKLFF	TGTGCCGGGGGCGGGACAGGGAATGAAAAACTGTTTTTT
.	TRBV18	TRBJ2-7	.	CASSGGGGDEQYF	TGTGCCAGCTCAGGGGGAGGGGGCGACGAGCAGTACTTC
.	TRBV7-8	TRBJ2-2	.	CASNRQVTAGELFF	TGTGCCAGCAACCGACAGGTCACGGCCGGGGAGCTGTTTTTT
.	TRBV23-1	TRBJ1-2	.	CASSQMGGRVYGYTF	TGCGCCAGCAGTCAAATGGGGGGACGGGTCTATGGCTACACCTTC
once	TRBV19	TRBJ2-7	.	CASSIRDTYYEQYF	TGTGCCAGTAGTATTCGGGACACTTACTACGAGCAGTACTTC
.	TRBV29-1	TRBJ1-1	.	CSVAGLNTEAFF	TGCAGCGTTGCAGGTTTGAACACTGAAGCTTTCTTT
.	TRBV18	TRBJ1-2	TRBD1	CASSPTGLNYGYTF	TGTGCCAGCTCACCGACAGGGCTTAACTATGGCTACACCTTC
.	TRBV6-5	TRBJ1-1	.	CASSYRGDGEAFF	TGTGCCAGCAGTTACAGAGGGGACGGAGAAGCTTTCTTT
.	TRBV19	TRBJ2-7	TRBD1	CASSTDRLGRQYF	TGTGCCAGTAGTACGGACAGGCTTGGTAGGCAGTACTTC
.	TRBV12-5	TRBJ1-2	.	CASGHLAAGGGYTF	TGTGCTAGTGGCCACCTGGCGGCGGGGGGTGGCTACACCTTC
.	TRBV6-6	TRBJ2-7	.	CASSYRRGAYEQYF	TGTGCCAGCAGTTACCGACGGGGTGCCTACGAGCAGTACTTC
.	TRBV7-9	TRBJ1-1	.	CASSLQGSGTEAFF	TGTGCCAGCAGCCTGCAGGGAAGTGGCACTGAAGCTTTCTTT
few	TRBV7-2	TRBJ1-1	TRBD1	CASSWLDRGTEAFF	TGTGCCAGCAGCTGGCTGGACAGGGGGACTGAAGCTTTCTTT
few	TRBV28	TRBJ1-6	.	CASSLRGARNSPLHF	TGTGCCAGCAGTTTGCGGGGGGCGCGTAATTCACCCCTCCACTTT
.	TRBV7-6	TRBJ2-1	TRBD1	CASSLRYQGAYNEQFF	TGTGCCAGCAGCTTAAGATATCAGGGGGCGTACAATGAGCAGTTCTTC
.	TRBV7-2	TRBJ1-6	.	CASSLDPESNSPLHF	TGTGCCAGCAGCTTAGATCCCGAATCTAATTCACCCCTCCACTTT
.	TRBV7-2	TRBJ1-1	TRBD1	CASSLDQGGAAEAFF	TGTGCCAGCAGCTTAGATCAGGGGGGGGCCGCTGAAGCTTTCTTT
.	TRBV11-3	TRBJ2-2	.	CASSAEMNTGELFF	TGTGCCAGCAGCGCAGAAATGAACACCGGGGAGCTGTTTTTT
.	TRBV5-6	TRBJ1-5	.	CASSSGFGNQPQHF	TGTGCCAGCAGCTCAGGGTTTGGGAATCAGCCCCAGCATTTT
.	TRBV7-9	TRBJ2-3	.	CASSPRPGGTDTQYF	TGTGCCAGCAGCCCCCGACCGGGGGGCACAGATACGCAGTATTTT
.	TRBV12-5	TRBJ1-3	.	CASGFPVPRLGNTIYF	TGTGCTAGTGGTTTCCCCGTCCCTCGGCTCGGAAACACCATATATTTT
.	TRBV6-1	TRBJ2-7	.	CASLRLEPYYEQYF	TGTGCCAGCCTAAGACTTGAGCCCTACTACGAGCAGTACTTC
.	TRBV7-2	TRBJ1-4	TRBD1	CASSLAGTGAEKLFF	TGTGCCAGCAGCTTAGCCGGGACAGGGGCCGAAAAACTGTTTTTT
.	TRBV7-3	TRBJ2-1	TRBD2	CASSSGLAAYNEQFF	TGTGCCAGCAGCTCGGGACTAGCGGCCTACAATGAGCAGTTCTTC
.	TRBV19	TRBJ2-7	TRBD2	CASKAGAYYEQYF	TGTGCCAGTAAAGCGGGGGCTTACTACGAGCAGTACTTC
.	TRBV2	TRBJ1-3	.	CASGSQGSRNTIYF	TGTGCCAGCGGCTCACAGGGATCCAGAAACACCATATATTTT
.	TRBV15	TRBJ2-5	.	CATSRGLDEETQYF	TGTGCCACCAGCAGGGGACTCGACGAAGAGACCCAGTACTTC
.	TRBV11-1	TRBJ2-1	.	CASSLTRYNEQFF	TGTGCCAGCAGCTTGACTCGTTACAATGAGCAGTTCTTC
few	TRBV7-2	TRBJ2-3	.	CASSFPNTDTQYF	TGTGCCAGCAGCTTCCCTAACACAGATACGCAGTATTTT
.	TRBV27	TRBJ2-5	.	CASRRGQETQYF	TGTGCCAGCAGACGGGGGCAAGAGACCCAGTACTTC
once	TRBV6-5	TRBJ1-2	TRBD1	CASSRGQAQYGYTF	TGTGCCAGCAGTCGCGGACAGGCTCAATATGGCTACACCTTC
.	TRBV6-5	TRBJ1-1	TRBD1	CASSYSGDSSEAFF	TGTGCCAGCAGTTATTCCGGGGACAGCTCTGAAGCTTTCTTT
.	TRBV4-3	TRBJ2-1	.	CASSQVGQGVGSYNEQFF	TGCGCCAGCAGCCAAGTCGGGCAGGGAGTAGGCTCCTACAATGAGCAGTTCTTC
.	TRBV7-9	TRBJ1-2	TRBD1	CASSIRTGGTFGYTF	TGTGCCAGCAGCATCCGGACAGGGGGTACTTTTGGCTACACCTTC
.	TRBV28	TRBJ2-1	TRBD1	CASSRDRGDYNEQFF	TGTGCCAGCAGTCGGGACAGGGGGGACTACAATGAGCAGTTCTTC
.	TRBV2	TRBJ2-7	.	CASTSDSSYEQYF	TGTGCCAGCACTTCGGACAGTTCCTACGAGCAGTACTTC
.	TRBV14	TRBJ2-4	.	CASSQGKLQGIQYF	TGTGCCAGCAGCCAAGGTAAACTTCAGGGGATTCAGTACTTC
.	TRBV7-3	TRBJ1-2	.	CASSPGGFYGYTF	TGTGCCAGCAGCCCCGGCGGCTTCTATGGCTACACCTTC
.	TRBV6-6	TRBJ2-7	.	CASSYGTEQYF	TGTGCCAGCAGTTACGGCACCGAGCAGTACTTC
.	TRBV6-1	TRBJ1-4	.	CASSEIIGTPTNEKLFF	TGTGCCAGCAGTGAAATCATAGGGACCCCAACTAATGAAAAACTGTTTTTT
few	TRBV4-2	TRBJ2-3	.	CASSQTLGSPTQYF	TGTGCCAGCAGCCAGACCTTGGGGAGCCCAACGCAGTATTTT
.	TRBV18	TRBJ1-1	.	CASSPLRDTEAFF	TGTGCCAGCTCGCCCCTCAGGGACACTGAAGCTTTCTTT
.	TRBV28	TRBJ1-5	.	CASSFWQGGQPQHF	TGTGCCAGCAGTTTTTGGCAGGGCGGTCAGCCCCAGCATTTT
.	TRBV28	TRBJ1-3	.	CASSSGGAGNTIYF	TGTGCCAGCAGTTCGGGGGGAGCTGGAAACACCATATATTTT
.	TRBV7-7	TRBJ2-5	TRBD2	CASSSGGTRGETQYF	TGTGCCAGCAGCTCCGGCGGGACTAGGGGAGAGACCCAGTACTTC
.	TRBV2	TRBJ1-5	.	CASGVRALSNQPQHF	TGTGCCAGCGGGGTCAGGGCTCTGAGCAATCAGCCCCAGCATTTT
.	TRBV5-1	TRBJ2-1	.	CASSASGALGRNEQFF	TGCGCCAGCAGCGCGTCCGGGGCCCTAGGGAGAAATGAGCAGTTCTTC
.	TRBV19	TRBJ2-7	.	CASSTYIHPTDIFSYEQYF	TGTGCCAGTAGTACCTACATCCATCCGACGGATATTTTTTCCTACGAGCAGTACTTC
few	TRBV19	TRBJ1-2	.	CASSSRNGRGYTF	TGTGCCAGTAGTTCCCGCAACGGGCGTGGCTACACCTTC
few	TRBV5-1	TRBJ1-3	.	CASSPTGSNSGNTIYF	TGCGCCAGCAGCCCGACAGGCTCTAACTCTGGAAACACCATATATTTT
few	TRBV7-6	TRBJ2-7	TRBD1	CASSHTGDSYEQYF	TGTGCCAGCAGCCATACAGGGGACTCCTACGAGCAGTACTTC
once	TRBV19	TRBJ2-5	.	CASSEGGAEETQYF	TGTGCCAGTAGTGAGGGCGGGGCCGAAGAGACCCAGTACTTC
.	TRBV6-5	TRBJ1-1	.	CASRVDLNTEAFF	TGTGCCAGCAGAGTAGATTTGAACACTGAAGCTTTCTTT
few	TRBV10-3	TRBJ2-5	.	CAISESGRGETQYF	TGTGCCATCAGTGAGTCCGGCCGCGGAGAGACCCAGTACTTC
.	TRBV5-5	TRBJ2-7	TRBD1	CASSLGIQGTADEQYF	TGTGCCAGCAGCTTGGGAATACAGGGGACGGCGGACGAGCAGTACTTC
.	TRBV19	TRBJ1-1	.	CASSIIGPAEAFF	TGTGCCAGTAGTATAATAGGCCCCGCTGAAGCTTTCTTT
.	TRBV4-3	TRBJ2-7	.	CASSQDQGFSYEQYF	TGCGCCAGCAGCCAAGATCAGGGGTTCTCCTACGAGCAGTACTTC
.	TRBV5-4	TRBJ2-7	TRBD2	CASSLATSGGYEQYF	TGTGCCAGCAGCTTGGCCACTAGCGGGGGCTACGAGCAGTACTTC